This TCR beta chain was retrieved from a study of blood T cell repertoires in COVID-19. About the study: Donors in the United States, Italy and Spain gave samples during acute or convalescent COVID-19.

Using immunoSEQ multiplex PCR, the repertoire was profiled, and TCRdb retains in-frame clones only, with some absent. Found here are 70,000 to 100,000 clones, less than 80% of them singletons; the top ten hold about 4%. V lost 8 bases and J lost 5, with 13 bases in between. This CDR3 region has 14 residues. Germline-derived CDR1 and CDR2 are LNHDA and SQIVND (reference sequence). The TCR was taken from a woman aged 50 to 65 with acute or convalescent COVID-19. Material for sequencing was peripheral blood. The V and J genes are TRBV19 and TRBJ1-6, with D perhaps TRBD1 (6 bases). The CDR3 region is CASGKGHNNSPLHF. The CDR3 region has the DNA TGTGCCAGTGGAAAGGGACATAATAATTCACCCCTCCACTTT.